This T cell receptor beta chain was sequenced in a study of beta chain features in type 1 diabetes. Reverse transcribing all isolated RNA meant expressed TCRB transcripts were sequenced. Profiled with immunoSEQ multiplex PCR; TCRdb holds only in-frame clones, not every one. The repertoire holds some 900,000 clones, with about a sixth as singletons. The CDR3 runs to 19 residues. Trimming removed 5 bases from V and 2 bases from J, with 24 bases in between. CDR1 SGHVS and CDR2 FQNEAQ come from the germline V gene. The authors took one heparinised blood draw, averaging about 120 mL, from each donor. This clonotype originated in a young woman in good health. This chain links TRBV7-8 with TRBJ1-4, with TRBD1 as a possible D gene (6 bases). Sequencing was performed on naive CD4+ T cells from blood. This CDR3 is CASSHAYGTLVGTNEKLFF. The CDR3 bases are TGTGCCAGCAGCCACGCGTACGGGACACTTGTTGGGACTAATGAAAAACTGTTTTTT.